The 26 T cell receptor beta chains listed next were all sequenced from one sample in a study of cytotoxic CD8 clonotypes in ibrutinib-treated CLL. Data came from immunoSEQ multiplex PCR; TCRdb stores just in-frame clones and leaves some out. Found here are 30,000 to 40,000 clones, 69% of them singletons; the top ten hold roughly 26%. The specimen was PBMCs, collected before ibrutinib treatment. The receptors were gathered from a human donor with chronic lymphocytic leukemia.

The chain is built from TRBV5-6 and TRBJ2-1; D is undetermined. The V gene's germline CDR1 is SGHDT and CDR2 YYEEEE. V lost 6 bases and J 0 bases, leaving 16 bases between the germline ends. The CDR3 runs to 16 residues. The CDR3 here is CASMGSSGSSYNEQFF. The CDR3 DNA sequence: TGTGCCAGCATGGGTAGCTCCGGTAGCTCCTACAATGAGCAGTTCTTC.

Sample share makes this clone large. This chain uses TRBV7-6 with TRBJ2-3, with a weak D call TRBD2 (6 bases). The germline V gene has CDR1 SGHVS and CDR2 FNYEAQ. The V end lost 5 bases, the J end lost 2 bases, and 14 bases lay between the germline ends. The CDR3 has 15 residues. CDR3 sequence: CASSPSSDLTDTQYF. The CDR3 bases are TGTGCCAGCAGCCCATCTAGCGACCTCACAGATACGCAGTATTTT.

The chain is built from TRBV27 and TRBJ2-1, with D possibly called TRBD1 or TRBD2 (5 bases each). CDR1 is MNHEY and CDR2 is SMNVEV in the germline V gene (reference sequence). With 8 bases removed from V and 5 bases from J, the gap between germline ends came to 13 bases. This CDR3 comprises 13 residues. The CDR3 DNA is TGTGCCAGCCGGGGCGGAATGAACAATGAGCAGTTCTTC. This translates into CASRGGMNNEQFF.

The rearrangement uses TRBV13 and TRBJ2-7; TRBD2 might be the D (5 bases). Trimming shortened V by 0 bases and J by 6 bases, and 15 bases separated the two germline ends. The V gene's germline CDR1 is PRHDT and CDR2 FYEKMQ (reference sequence). The CDR3 runs 15 residues. CDR3 bases: TGTGCCAGCAGCTTAGGCCCGGCGGGTCCCCGCGAGCAGTACTTC. This gives the protein CASSLGPAGPREQYF.

The chain combines TRBV6-5 with TRBJ2-7, with TRBD1 identical over 7 bases. This CDR3 is 14 amino acids long. V shed 4 bases, J shed 2 bases, and the junction held 5 bases outside the gene matches. The V gene's germline CDR1 is MNHEY and CDR2 SVGAGI. The CDR3 sequence is CASSWGQGAYEQYF. CDR3 nucleotides: TGTGCCAGCAGTTGGGGGCAGGGGGCCTACGAGCAGTACTTC.

The sample holds a few counts of this clone. The CDR3 spells CASRQTGNGAGELFF. CDR3 nucleotides: TGTGCCAGCAGACAAACAGGGAATGGCGCCGGGGAGCTGTTTTTT. The chain is built from TRBV28 and TRBJ2-2; a weak D match, TRBD1 (6 bases). V gave up 6 bases and J gave up 6 bases, with 17 bases separating them. Germline CDR1 is MDHEN and CDR2 is SYDVKM. CDR3 length: 15 residues. The variable domain in full, completed from reference TRBV28 and TRBJ2-2, reads DVKVTQSSRYLVKRTGEKVFLECVQDMDHENMFWYRQDPGLGLRLIYFSYDVKMKEKGDIPEGYSVSREKKERFSLILESASTNQTSMYLCASRQTGNGAGELFFGEGSRLTVL.

This chain joins TRBV5-6 and TRBJ1-5; 9 bases match TRBD1. The germline CDR1 and CDR2 sequences are SGHDT and YYEEEE. V shed 3 bases, J shed 0 bases, and the junction held 4 bases outside the gene matches. The CDR3 has 16 amino acids. The CDR3 region is CASSWYRGLSNQPQHF. Here the CDR3 DNA reads TGTGCCAGCAGCTGGTACAGGGGGCTTAGCAATCAGCCCCAGCATTTT. The whole variable domain, remainder taken from reference TRBV5-6 and TRBJ1-5, is DAGVTQSPTHLIKTRGQQVTLRCSPKSGHDTVSWYQQALGQGPQFIFQYYEEEERQRGNFPDRFSGHQFPNYSSELNVNALLLGDSALYLCASSWYRGLSNQPQHFGDGTRLSIL.

The chain joins TRBV27 to TRBJ2-7, with D uncertain. V was trimmed by 5 bases and J by 0 bases, leaving 17 bases between them. This CDR3 contains 16 residues. Germline CDR1 MNHEY, CDR2 SMNVEV (reference sequence). CDR3 DNA: TGTGCCAGCAGTACCCTGGAAGGCCCCATCTCCTACGAGCAGTACTTC. It is translated as CASSTLEGPISYEQYF.

V usage is TRBV9 and J usage is TRBJ2-7, with TRBD1 identical over 7 bases. The length of the CDR3 is 13 residues. Per the germline V gene, CDR1 is SGDLS and CDR2 is YYNGEE. J lost 2 bases, V lost 3 bases, and 2 bases had no gene match. CDR3 loop: CASSAGTAYEQYF. In DNA form, the CDR3 reads TGTGCCAGCAGCGCGGGGACAGCCTACGAGCAGTACTTC.

This sequence joins TRBV2 and TRBJ2-5; 11 nucleotides match TRBD2. Germline V CDR1 and CDR2: SNHLY, FYNNEI. After removal of 3 bases from V and 5 bases from J, the junction contained 2 bases not matched to a gene. The CDR3 runs 14 residues. DNA for the CDR3: TGTGCCAGCAGTGAGCCTAGCGGGAGGGAGACCCAGTACTTC. Its translation is CASSEPSGRETQYF.

In its sample, this clone was seen a few times. V and J are TRBV7-9 and TRBJ1-2, with D unclear. Trimming removed 3 bases from V and 6 bases from J, with 11 bases in between. This CDR3 is 13 amino acids long. Per germline, CDR1 SEHNR and CDR2 FQNEAQ (reference sequence). The CDR3 nucleotides are TGTGCCAGCAGCTTCGGGAGCAGCAATGGCTACACCTTC. Its protein product is CASSFGSSNGYTF.

This clone was counted a few times. The rearrangement uses TRBV28 and TRBJ1-4; D gene unclear. The CDR3 spans 13 residues. V was shortened by 11 bases and J by 0 bases, with 10 bases between the two germline ends. From germline, CDR1 is MDHEN and CDR2 SYDVKM. CDR3 protein: CASLGATNEKLFF. In DNA, the CDR3 is TGTGCCTCCTTAGGCGCAACTAATGAAAAACTGTTTTTT.

By proportion, this clone is medium-sized. The chain couples TRBV27 to TRBJ1-5, with no clear D. The V end was cut by 5 bases, the J end by 3 bases, with 14 bases between. The germline gives CDR1 MNHEY, CDR2 SMNVEV (reference sequence). This CDR3 spans 15 amino acids. Here the CDR3 DNA reads TGTGCCAGCAGTACTACCGGGATACTCAATCAGCCCCAGCATTTT. As protein: CASSTTGILNQPQHF.

The genes are TRBV14 and TRBJ2-1; D remains ambiguous. Trimming left V 4 bases short and J 10 bases short, with 17 bases between. The CDR3 is 14 amino acids. Looked up from germline, CDR1 is SGHDN and CDR2 is FVKESK. The DNA for the CDR3 is TGTGCCAGCAGCCGGACGTTTGACGGCTTAGAGCAGTTCTTC. This encodes CASSRTFDGLEQFF. Complete variable domain (other parts from reference TRBV14 and TRBJ2-1): EAGVTQFPSHSVIEKGQTVTLRCDPISGHDNLYWYRRVMGKEIKFLLHFVKESKQDESGMPNNRFLAERTGGTYSTLKVQPAELEDSGVYFCASSRTFDGLEQFFGPGTRLTVL.

This chain uses TRBV6-1 with TRBJ1-2, with unresolved D. This CDR3 is 17 amino acids long. V lost 2 bases, J lost 0 bases, and 16 bases lay in between. The V gene's germline CDR1 is MNHNS and CDR2 SASEGT. The CDR3 DNA follows: TGTGCCAGCAGTGAATTTACAGTAGATCGAGCTAACTATGGCTACACCTTC. This translates into CASSEFTVDRANYGYTF.

V usage is TRBV5-6 and J usage is TRBJ2-7; D is possibly TRBD2 (5 bases). This CDR3 spans 16 amino acids. V shed 4 bases and J shed 0 bases, with 17 bases lying between them. Germline lookup yields CDR1 SGHDT and CDR2 YYEEEE. CDR3 protein: CASSPGFGLRSYEQYF. The CDR3 DNA sequence: TGTGCCAGCAGCCCGGGATTTGGGCTACGCTCCTACGAGCAGTACTTC.

This chain connects TRBV4-1 to TRBJ2-2; D is possibly TRBD1 or TRBD2 (5 bases each). Germline V CDR1 and CDR2: MGHRA, YSYEKL. CDR3 length: 14 amino acids. Trimming removed 2 bases from V and 5 bases from J, with 9 bases in between. The CDR3 nucleotides are TGCGCCAGCAGCCAATACGAGGGGACCGGGGAGCTGTTTTTT. Translated, it gives CASSQYEGTGELFF.

This clone was recorded once. The V gene is TRBV7-9, the J gene TRBJ1-5; TRBD1 agrees at 7 bases. This CDR3 region has 14 residues. J gave up 2 bases and V 6 bases, and 4 bases lay outside the gene matches. Germline V gives CDR1 SEHNR, CDR2 FQNEAQ (reference sequence). The DNA of the CDR3 is TGTGCCAGCAGTGGGGACAGCCGCAATCAGCCCCAGCATTTT. It is translated as CASSGDSRNQPQHF.

The DNA for the CDR3 is TGTGCCAGCAGCTGGGACAGGGCTAGCAATCAGCCCCAGCATTTT. Its translation: CASSWDRASNQPQHF. The chain joins TRBV7-2 to TRBJ1-5; TRBD1 matches 9 bases. The CDR3 contains 15 residues. The trim removed 4 bases at V and 0 bases at J, leaving 1 base unmatched. In germline, CDR1 is SGHTA, CDR2 FQGNSA.

This CDR3 is CASSQDWFPFRDREGEQYF. The CDR3 DNA reads as TGCGCCAGCAGCCAAGATTGGTTCCCCTTCCGGGACAGGGAAGGCGAGCAGTACTTC. The genes are TRBV4-1 and TRBJ2-7, with 9 bases identical to TRBD1. The junction had 18 bases not matched to a gene; V was cut back by 0 bases and J by 6 bases. The V gene's germline CDR1 is MGHRA and CDR2 YSYEKL. The length of the CDR3 is 19 residues.

The chain is built from TRBV6-5 and TRBJ1-3, with D unresolved. This CDR3 comprises 16 residues. Germline lookup yields CDR1 MNHEY and CDR2 SVGAGI. V gave up 2 bases and J gave up 0 bases, with 11 bases separating them. Here the CDR3 reads CASSYRDRSSGNTIYF. The CDR3 bases are TGTGCCAGCAGTTACCGCGACCGGAGCTCTGGAAACACCATATATTTT.

A few counts support this clone. The chain joins TRBV11-3 to TRBJ1-1; no firm D call. CDR1 is SGHNT, CDR2 YENEEA, per germline. The CDR3 runs 15 residues. V shed 5 bases and J shed 0 bases, with 13 bases lying between them. The CDR3 DNA reads as TGTGCCAGCAGCCCGGGAGGTTTCATGAACACTGAAGCTTTCTTT. Amino acids: CASSPGGFMNTEAFF.

This rearrangement joins TRBV28 to TRBJ2-7; D possibly corresponds to TRBD2 (6 bases). The CDR3 sequence is 14 residues long. Germline V gene sequence: CDR1 MDHEN, CDR2 SYDVKM. The V gene lost 7 bases and the J gene lost 0 bases, with 13 bases spanning the gap. The CDR3 DNA reads TGTGCCAGCAAATTGGGCGGGAACTCCTACGAGCAGTACTTC. Translating it yields CASKLGGNSYEQYF.

This clone was observed a single time. The J gene is TRBJ1-5, the V gene TRBV11-2, with D possibly TRBD1 on 6 matching bases. Germline V gene sequence: CDR1 SGHAT, CDR2 FQNNGV. The CDR3 covers 16 residues. V lost 5 bases, J lost 2 bases, and 16 bases lay in between. The CDR3 coding sequence is TGTGCCAGCAGCCGTGGGGGCGCTGGCGGCAATCAGCCCCAGCATTTT. Translation gives CASSRGGAGGNQPQHF.

The chain carries TRBV27 and TRBJ1-3, with 7 bases lining up with TRBD1. The germline CDR1 and CDR2 sequences are MNHEY and SMNVEV (reference sequence). Trimming cost V 6 bases and J 4 bases; bases outside gene matches: 12. The CDR3 has 16 residues. The CDR3 is CASRPKDRAAGNTIYF. CDR3 nucleotide sequence: TGTGCCAGCAGGCCGAAAGACAGGGCGGCAGGAAACACCATATATTTT.

This clone was counted a few times. The chain employs TRBV5-6 and TRBJ2-5, with 8 bases lining up with TRBD2. The V gene end was trimmed by 3 bases and the J gene end by 9 bases; junction bases not matched to a gene: 19. CDR1 and CDR2 (germline): SGHDT, YYEEEE. This CDR3 comprises 17 residues. CDR3 amino acids: CASSSSSGTRGFGAQYF. The CDR3 nucleotides read TGTGCCAGCAGCTCATCTTCCGGGACTAGAGGGTTCGGGGCCCAGTACTTC.